The T cell receptor beta chain described here comes from a study of T-cell reconstitution after alpha-beta-depleted transplantation in children. General study findings and limits: Expanded graft clones numbering several hundred reportedly gave rise to alpha-beta T cells about two months after transplant. The authors attributed T-cell counts and diversity one year after transplant mostly to newly produced T cells. Surviving recipient T cells and thymic progenitors produced the high day-60 TCRbeta diversity seen in some patients.

The junction had 17 bases not matched to a gene; V was cut back by 5 bases and J by 0 bases. The CDR3 runs 19 residues. Construction of the TCRbeta library involved unique molecular identifiers. Using its own MiXCR run on the PCR reads, TCRdb lists one record per CDR3 protein. The table records about 500,000 distinct CDR3 sequences, over 9.5% of them present only once. About this clonotype itself: Its specificity is not known.

The receptor comes from a female patient aged 2-9 years who had a stem cell transplant for aplastic anemia, so the T cells may come from the graft donor. The gene calls are TRBV12-3 or TRBV12-4 and TRBJ2-3, with 7 bases matching TRBD1. Sequences were derived from PBMCs, mostly from graft donor cells, sampled 180 days after TCRalphabeta/CD19-depleted stem cell transplant. CDR3 DNA: TGTGCCAGCAGTCCTCGACAGGGACCCTTCCGTACTAGCACAGATACGCAGTATTTT. Translated, it gives CASSPRQGPFRTSTDTQYF.